The entry below describes one TCR beta chain. Its antigen is currently unknown. The assay was run at deep level. Splitting of each subset's genomic DNA was done evenly across several immunoSEQ plates. Method: immunoSEQ multiplex PCR; TCRdb's copy keeps in-frame clones and lacks some. The data hold some 2,000,000 clones, with approximately 94% observed a single time. The naive CD8 fraction comprised CD45RO-negative cells positively selected for CCR7 and excluded terminally differentiated effector memory CD45RA+ cells. This sample stems from a study of shared clonotypes between healthy human individuals. Findings of the study overall: The study found about 5% of naive CD4 clonotypes shared across a handful of donors. Though the depth was large, rarefaction showed that sorted-subset sequencing was incomplete.

This CDR3 is 16 amino acids long. Trimming stripped 0 bases from V and 8 bases from J, with 15 bases between. Germline V lookup: CDR1 SGHRS, CDR2 YFSETQ. The specimen sequenced was naive CD8+ T cells sorted from blood. The chain employs TRBV5-1 and TRBJ1-6; D is uncertain. The clonotype comes from a man younger than 35 in good health. CDR3 bases: TGCGCCAGCAGCTTGGAGACGCAGGATATGGATTCACCCCTCCACTTT. This sequence encodes CASSLETQDMDSPLHF.